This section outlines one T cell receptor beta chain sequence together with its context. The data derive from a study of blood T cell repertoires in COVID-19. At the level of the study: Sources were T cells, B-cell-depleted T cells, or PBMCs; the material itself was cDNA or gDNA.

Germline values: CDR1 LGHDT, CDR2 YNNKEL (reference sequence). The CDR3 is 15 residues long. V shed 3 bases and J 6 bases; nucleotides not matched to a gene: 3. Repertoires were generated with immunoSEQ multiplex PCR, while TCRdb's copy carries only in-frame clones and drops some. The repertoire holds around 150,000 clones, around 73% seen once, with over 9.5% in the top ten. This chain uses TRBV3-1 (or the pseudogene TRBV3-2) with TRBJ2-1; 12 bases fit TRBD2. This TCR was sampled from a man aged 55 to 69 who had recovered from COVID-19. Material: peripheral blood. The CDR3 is CASSQTSGSSNEQFF. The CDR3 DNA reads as TGTGCCAGCAGCCAGACTAGCGGGAGCTCCAATGAGCAGTTCTTC.